Below are 2 T cell receptor beta chains sequenced from a single sample in a study of CXCR3-negative and CXCR3-positive naive CD8 T cells. With UMI labels, 5' RACE was used to prepare the TRB cDNA libraries. TCRdb reprocessed the 5' RACE reads and reports one entry per CDR3 protein, with no DNA. Its listing shows more than 45,000 distinct CDR3 sequences. Specimen: memory CD8+ T cells from blood. Receptor source: a human donor in good health. Some clones in this sample may be carry-over from other donors' samples.

The rearrangement links TRBV5-1 to TRBJ2-7; TCRdb returns TRBD1, unconfirmable since there is no DNA. CDR1 is SGHRS and CDR2 is YFSETQ in the germline V gene. The CDR3 has 13 residues. The CDR3 reads CVSATGSSYEQYF.

The chain couples TRBV7-9 to TRBJ1-1. In germline, CDR1 is SEHNR, CDR2 FQNEAQ (reference sequence). The CDR3 length is 13 residues. CDR3 sequence reads: CASSPWENTEAFF. The variable domain in full, with the rest retrieved from reference TRBV7-9 and TRBJ1-1, is DTGVSQNPRHKITKRGQNVTFRCDPISEHNRLYWYRQTLGQGPEFLTYFQNEAQLEKSRLLSDRFSAERPKGSFSTLEIQRTEQGDSAMYLCASSPWENTEAFFGQGTRLTVV.